The clone carrying this T cell receptor (beta chain) was picked up one time. Authors' analysis steps: Reference gene primer amplification in the assay estimated nucleated cell counts. Libraries were prepared by immunoSEQ multiplex PCR; TCRdb keeps only in-frame clonotypes and omits some of them. For V, J and clone size, that table is used; D and trimming come from the DNA. This repertoire shows 250,000 to 300,000 clones, 81% found once; its top ten account for 2.5% to 3%. This specimen comes from a study of blood T cell repertoires in COVID-19. About the research overall: Sites across the United States, Italy and Spain contributed samples from acute and convalescent COVID-19.

This CDR3 has 12 amino acids. Looked up from germline, CDR1 is SGHAT and CDR2 is FQNNGV. V gave up 2 bases and J gave up 6 bases, with 8 bases separating them. V usage is TRBV11-2 and J usage is TRBJ2-7; tentative D call: TRBD2 (5 bases). What was sequenced was peripheral blood. This TCR derives from an older woman with active or convalescent COVID-19. The DNA for the CDR3 is TGTGCCAGCAGCTTACAGCGGAGCGAGCAGTACTTC. Translated, it gives CASSLQRSEQYF.